This entry is about one TCR beta chain. Its specificity is not known. A single record per CDR3 protein comes from TCRdb applying MiXCR to the 5' RACE reads. The table shows 1.5 million to 2 million distinct CDR3 sequences, with 32% occurring only once. The entry originates in a study of identical twins. V was clipped by 2 bases and J by 2 bases, with 16 bases between them. CDR3 length: 17 amino acids. CDR1 MNHEY and CDR2 SVGEGT come from the germline V gene. Findings and limits, study-wide: Clonotypes of the beta chain that were abundant in cord blood carried fewer insertions (memory repertoires showed none).

The source of this sequence is a newborn girl in good health. The chain employs TRBV6-2 or TRBV6-3 and TRBJ2-1; D is perhaps TRBD2 (6 bases). The sample comprised cord blood. CDR3 amino acids: CASSYVVGGGPYNEQFF. In DNA form, the CDR3 reads TGTGCCAGCAGTTACGTGGTGGGAGGTGGTCCCTACAATGAGCAGTTCTTC.